This TCR beta chain stems from a study of identifying expanded T cells in peripheral blood. Study results and caveats: Across healthy donors, higher total template counts meant significantly greater approximately 2-week count variance. Differentially abundant clones: 0.95 to 1.5 between replicates, around 16 at around 2 weeks, 19 to 20 at four.

TCRdb's copy holds only in-frame clones and misses some; the assay was immunoSEQ multiplex PCR. The table has tens of thousands of clones, 84% seen once. On this clone: Its antigen is unidentified.

Healthy donors had no documented immune events, such as infections, while sampled. CDR1 and CDR2 (germline): MNHEY, SMNVEV (reference sequence). The CDR3 totals 14 residues. V dropped 8 bases and J dropped 2 bases, with 16 bases sitting between them. Sequenced material: blood. The receptor's source is a person aged 18 to 75 in good health. The genes are TRBV27 and TRBJ2-7; D tentatively reads TRBD1 or TRBD2 (6 bases each). The CDR3 bases are TGTGCCAGCTGGACGGTAGGGGGGACCTACGAGCAGTACTTC. Translating gives CASWTVGGTYEQYF.